This section outlines one T cell receptor (beta chain) sequence together with its context. What antigen it recognizes has not been identified. Base qualities are missing; no much larger clone stands one base away. The library was produced with the immunoSEQ multiplex PCR assay. For the multiplex PCR, a mixture combining 60 forward primers for TCR Vbeta segments and 13 reverse primers for TCR Jbeta segments was used. Amplification of the CDR3 region of rearranged TCR beta genes was performed with a multiplex PCR assay on genomic DNA. Amplified TCR beta libraries were sequenced as 87-base-pair reads on the Illumina HiSeq System. Processing in the source paper ran as follows. A later analysis counted some 80 million unique TCR beta chains across the approximately 700 repertoires, and roughly 11 million of these chains were shared by at least two donors. A nearest-neighbor algorithm error-corrected the raw reads and collapsed the reads into unique sequences, merging closely related sequences to remove PCR and sequencing errors. V, D and J gene segments were assigned by aligning CDR3 sequences to IMGT reference sequences. For a sequence to be retained, a match of at least six nucleotides to both a V gene segment and a J gene segment was required. Rearrangements were called productive when the CDR3 lacked stop codons and stayed in frame with V and J; all others were non-productive. CDR3 was defined according to IMGT convention as the region running from the second conserved V-encoded cysteine to the conserved J-encoded phenylalanine. Sequences without an unambiguous match to a single V gene segment were excluded from the earlier analysis of approximately 600 of the donors. In an earlier analysis of roughly 600 of the donors, a V segment was called functional when productive rearrangements were above 56.7%, and segregating when the standard deviation between donors exceeded 5%. A statistical classification framework was built for diagnosing cytomegalovirus status from the catalog of TCR beta chain sequences. V and J gene assignment, in a later analysis, came from comparing TCR nucleotide sequences with IMGT/GENE-DB human TR gene sequences. The TCRdist pipeline was used in a later analysis to assign CDR3 sequences and most-parsimonious VDJ recombination scenarios. In a later analysis, every TCR beta chain was defined by the combination of its CDR3 amino acid sequence and its V-gene family, and reads without a unique V-gene family were dropped. In a later analysis, several hundred highly shared, low-generation-probability nucleotide sequences were removed to address suspected cross-contamination and a sequencing artifact. In a later analysis, a clonal expansion index was calculated for each public chain from normalized within-repertoire ranks of inferred template counts. In a later analysis, generation probabilities were computed using a VDJ recombination model fitted to out-of-frame rearrangements, and the results were checked against IGoR. In a later analysis, hypergeometric tests were used to score TCR-TCR, TCR-HLA and TCR-CMV co-occurrence, with a repertoire-size bias correction applied to TCR pairs. A later analysis estimated false discovery rates by permuting HLA or CMV assignments 20 times. In a later analysis, co-occurring TCRs were grouped with DBSCAN, and TCRdist sequence similarity was added when clustering was performed within HLA-allele-positive subsets. Co-occurrence clustering excluded repertoires with fewer than 30,000 or more than 120,000 public chains, plus five with anomalous nucleotide sharing. The table was pulled from immuneACCESS by TCRdb, which kept in-frame rearrangements only. Such tables lose some clones; where checked, under half of the loss comes from unresolved V genes, and the rest has no known cause. Clone size and V and J calls were adopted from that table, with D and trimming inferred from the DNA. This sample has 150,000 to 250,000 clones in its table, and around 78% of those were observed once. 1.5% to 2% of the sample comes from the top ten.

In total, approximately 610 healthy bone marrow donors made up the cohort. At the time of sampling, all cohort members were nominally healthy, though unrecorded immune exposures were likely present. The donor was CMV seronegative and belonged to the group of over 300 seronegative cohort members. Every donor gave a peripheral blood sample, and the peripheral blood mononuclear cells from that sample were used for TCR beta sequencing. The Qiagen DNeasy Blood Extraction Kit was used to extract genomic DNA from the blood cell samples. The data belong to a study of cytomegalovirus exposure and HLA in healthy donors (dated by TCRdb to about 2017). About the study as a whole: In an earlier analysis of under 600 of the donors, 276 Gb of sequence data and 90 million to 120 million unique TCR beta sequences from about 179 million T cells were reported. Roughly 300 gigabases of sequencing data and roughly 90 million unique TCR sequences were included in an early release covering roughly 600 HLA-typed donors. Of the 350 to 450 genotyped donors, approximately 80% were placed in the genetic ancestry cluster associated with self-reported Caucasian donors. The aim of the study was to test whether cataloging public T cell receptors could identify signatures of past pathogen exposure. The study profiled the T cell repertoires of hundreds of subjects by immunosequencing and related them to cytomegalovirus serostatus. Besides the first cohort of 666 subjects, a separate validation cohort made up of 120 different subjects was used. To predict cytomegalovirus infection status, the study combined high-throughput TCR immunosequencing, statistical association of individual TCRs with disease status, and machine learning. A later analysis re-analyzed previously published TCR beta repertoires from roughly 630 donors and added high-resolution HLA genotyping to study TCR occurrence patterns. Rather than drawing on any new phenotypic data, the later analysis identified candidate immune exposures from TCR beta sequences and the way those sequences occurred across donors. In an earlier analysis of a few hundred of the donors, high-throughput TCR beta sequencing was used to judge whether each TCR beta V gene segment behaved as functional or pseudogenic. Donor age, sex, ethnicity and CMV serostatus were collected together with the repertoire data. A later genetic analysis used genome-wide SNP genotypes for about three fifths of the roughly 700 donors, treating that subset as a discovery cohort. Every repertoire in the discovery cohort had been generated on one and the same sequencing platform. HLA typing included class I and class II loci at four-digit resolution. The number of donors typed differed by locus, with roughly 620-630 for A, B, C, DRB1 and DQB1, around 500 for DQA1, 600 to 610 for DPA1, and 400 to 490 for DPB1. Roughly 5 DR-DQ haplotypes were handled as single units for association and clustering, since linkage in the cohort was strong. Among 398 genotyped donors of the cohort, an average of approximately 250,000 unique TCR beta nucleotide sequences were sequenced per donor, around 18% of them non-productive. Broad study findings and their caveats: Because HLA typing was unavailable for some donors at each locus, only the typed subset was used in association tests. Roughly uniform sequencing depth across donors was assumed in presence/absence analyses, although this assumption may not hold. Several of the top co-occurrence clusters appeared to be linked to parvovirus B19, influenza, CMV and Epstein-Barr virus, according to a later analysis. Because counts were too low, more than 15 rarely observed V segments, including chromosome 9 orphons, were excluded from the earlier analysis of 587 of the donors. A later genetic analysis associated a missense DCLRE1C variant with V-gene and J-gene trimming of TCR beta chains, and an independent cohort replicated the association. In a later analysis, the rate of TCR association differed among HLA loci, with DRB1 alleles having the most associated TCRs and HLA-C alleles having the fewest. Most CMV-associated TCR beta chains appeared to be HLA-restricted in a later analysis, and the HLA associations seemed to be driven largely by CMV exposure. Only TCR beta chains were sequenced in this cohort, and the absence of alpha or paired-chain data limited detectable features. The classifier was reported to diagnose cytomegalovirus status with high specificity and sensitivity in both the original and validation cohorts. A total of fewer than 200 TCR beta chains were listed by the study as associated with cytomegalovirus. CMV serostatus was the only immune exposure information available for the cohort. Compared with the approximately 600-donor mean, donors in an Asian-associated ancestry cluster had fewer N-insertions in productive TCRs, according to a later genetic analysis. It was suggested by the authors that the approach could potentially be generalized to other disease states and immunological phenotypes. A later analysis found that HLA-associated TCR beta chains were more clonally expanded and had lower generation probabilities than equally common non-associated chains. Specific HLA alleles were associated with over 15,000 TCR beta sequences at a false discovery rate of 0.05 in a later analysis. When HLA alleles, especially DR and DQ, strongly co-occurred, attributing TCR associations to individual alleles was difficult. In vitro tests confirmed that a few of the cytomegalovirus-associated TCR beta chains recognize cytomegalovirus antigens. Linkage disequilibrium might explain the correlated functional status among segregating V segments, but an unknown experimental factor could not be ruled out. A further reported finding was that TCR beta sequences accurately predicted the HLA-A and HLA-B alleles for most subjects in the first cohort. A cluster of highly shared sequence variants was judged likely to be a technical artifact of the sequencing pipeline. Some IMGT-functional V segments, including TRBV6-2 and TRBV6-3, could not be told apart with the 87-base-pair reads, so those segments were excluded. In an earlier analysis of 587 of the donors, most TCR beta V segments appeared in productive rearrangements about 90% or about 30% of the time, broadly matching IMGT annotations. Across donors, most TCR sequences were observed very rarely, whereas some public TCRs were present in many individuals.

The CDR3 sequence holds 13 residues, the cysteine and phenylalanine included. Just the 39-base CDR3 DNA is kept, in frame starting at base 1. V was cut back by 7 bases and J by 1 base, leaving a gap of 10 bases between them. CDR1 MNHNS and CDR2 SASEGT were looked up in the germline V gene. This TCR derives from a man between 25 and 39 years old in good health and CMV-seronegative. Here the chain combines TRBV6-1 and TRBJ1-1, with TRBD1 as a weak D call on 5 bases. The sample comprised PBMCs. The DNA is as follows: TGTGCCAGCACAGGGTTTGGGAACACTGAAGCTTTCTTT. This is translated as CASTGFGNTEAFF.